These 30 T cell receptor beta chains originate from one sample sequenced in a study of cytomegalovirus exposure and HLA in healthy donors. The repertoire was sequenced with immunoSEQ multiplex PCR; TCRdb's copy has only in-frame clones and lacks some. This sample has 150,000 to 200,000 clones; 96% occur once, and the top ten carry under 0.9%. Sequenced input: PBMCs. These receptors came from a woman aged 18-29 years in good health and CMV-seronegative.

The chain couples TRBV27 to TRBJ2-1; a possible D gene is TRBD1 (6 bases). Trimming took off 2 bases at V and 4 bases at J, with 15 bases between the two ends. There are 16 residues in the CDR3. Germline V gives CDR1 MNHEY, CDR2 SMNVEV (reference sequence). In DNA form, the CDR3 reads TGTGCCAGCAGTTTAGACGGGCAGGGGTGGTACAATGAGCAGTTCTTC. Its translation: CASSLDGQGWYNEQFF.

This clone was found once. V gene TRBV25-1 combines with J gene TRBJ1-4; D perhaps matches TRBD1 (5 bases). Trimming left V 2 bases short and J 0 bases short, with 10 bases between. CDR3 size: 16 residues. Germline V gene lookup returns CDR1 MGHDK and CDR2 SYGVNS. This CDR3 is CASSERGLATNEKLFF. DNA for the CDR3: TGTGCCAGCAGTGAAAGGGGACTGGCAACTAATGAAAAACTGTTTTTT.

The chain combines TRBV27 with TRBJ1-2, with 8 bases identical to TRBD1. Germline CDR1 and CDR2: MNHEY and SMNVEV (reference sequence). V lost 5 bases to trimming and J lost 8 bases; unmatched junction nucleotides: 7. CDR3 length: 13 amino acids. Written as DNA, the CDR3 is TGTGCCAGCAGTGTTGGACAGGGCTGGGGCTACACCTTC. It translates to CASSVGQGWGYTF.

Only one count was recorded for this clone. The V gene is TRBV9, the J gene TRBJ2-7, with unresolved D. This CDR3 is built from 15 residues. Trimming removed 0 bases from V and 2 bases from J, with 12 bases in between. Germline-derived CDR1 and CDR2 are SGDLS and YYNGEE. CDR3 amino acids: CASSVEDSSTYEQYF. CDR3 in DNA: TGTGCCAGCAGCGTAGAAGACTCCTCTACCTACGAGCAGTACTTC.

The rearrangement joins TRBV7-9 to TRBJ2-1; D possibly corresponds to TRBD1 (5 bases). Trimming cost V 3 bases and J 15 bases, with 18 bases left between them. Germline loops: CDR1 SEHNR, CDR2 FQNEAQ (reference sequence). The CDR3 covers 13 residues. The CDR3 protein is CASSFSDTDRRFF. The DNA of the CDR3 is TGTGCCAGCAGCTTTTCGGACACTGATCGGCGGTTCTTC.

The chain employs TRBV19 and TRBJ1-1; D might be TRBD1 (5 bases). Germline V lookup: CDR1 LNHDA, CDR2 SQIVND (reference sequence). V gave up 5 bases and J gave up 11 bases, with 24 bases separating them. The CDR3 loop spans 15 amino acids. CDR3 sequence reads: CASSQIRGLGGRAFF. CDR3 nucleotide sequence: TGTGCCAGTAGTCAGATCCGCGGACTGGGGGGGAGGGCTTTCTTT.

This clone was seen just once. V usage is TRBV6-5 and J usage is TRBJ2-7; a weak D match, TRBD2 (5 bases). The V gene's germline CDR1 is MNHEY and CDR2 SVGAGI. CDR3 size: 13 residues. Trimming took 6 bases from V and 3 from J, leaving 12 bases between them. The CDR3 bases are TGTGCCAGCAGCCCAGAGGGTTACTACGAGCAGTACTTC. Its translation: CASSPEGYYEQYF.

The chain is built from TRBV5-6 and TRBJ2-3; TRBD2 aligns across 9 bases. J was trimmed by 1 base and V by 2 bases; bases with no gene match: 5. Germline-derived CDR1 and CDR2 are SGHDT and YYEEEE. This CDR3 contains 16 residues. The CDR3 protein is CASSFTTSGGTDTQYF. DNA for the CDR3: TGTGCCAGCAGCTTTACGACTAGCGGCGGCACAGATACGCAGTATTTT.

This clone was observed a single time. V is TRBV19 and J is TRBJ1-2, with D unresolved. This CDR3 contains 15 residues. Germline values: CDR1 LNHDA, CDR2 SQIVND (reference sequence). Trimming stripped 2 bases from V and 7 bases from J, with 17 bases between. The CDR3 DNA follows: TGTGCCAGTAGTATAAATTCGGGGTTCGCTCGTGGCTACACCTTC. It is translated as CASSINSGFARGYTF.

The chain joins TRBV19 to TRBJ2-7, with 13 bases identical to TRBD2. Germline V gives CDR1 LNHDA, CDR2 SQIVND (reference sequence). The CDR3 runs 16 residues. V lost 6 bases and J lost 3; bases outside the gene matches: 8. CDR3 DNA: TGTGCCAGTAGACACCTCGGACTAGCGGGGGACTACGAGCAGTACTTC. Protein product: CASRHLGLAGDYEQYF.

V is TRBV4-1 and J is TRBJ1-2; weak D call: TRBD1 (6 bases). CDR1 is MGHRA and CDR2 is YSYEKL in the germline V gene. V was cut by 2 bases and J by 4 bases, with 14 bases left in between. The CDR3 length is 15 residues. The CDR3 sequence is CASSQHREGGYGYTF. DNA for the CDR3: TGCGCCAGCAGCCAACACAGGGAAGGGGGCTATGGCTACACCTTC.

The J gene is TRBJ2-5, the V gene TRBV19; D unresolved. The length of the CDR3 is 14 residues. The germline CDR1 and CDR2 sequences are LNHDA and SQIVND (reference sequence). Deletions cut 3 bases from V and 5 bases from J, with 13 bases between. CDR3 residues: CASSMSSDSETQYF. The CDR3 coding sequence is TGTGCCAGTAGTATGTCGTCTGACTCCGAGACCCAGTACTTC.

In this sample, this clone turned up once. This rearrangement joins TRBV7-6 to TRBJ2-3; a weak D match, TRBD2 (5 bases). Trimming removed 4 bases at V and 1 base at J, with 6 bases between. The CDR3 is 13 residues long. Germline V lookup: CDR1 SGHVS, CDR2 FNYEAQ. The CDR3 DNA reads as TGTGCCAGCAGCTCGAGGGGCACAGATACGCAGTATTTT. This codes for CASSSRGTDTQYF.

V and J are TRBV29-1 and TRBJ2-5; possible D gene TRBD1, 5 bases. CDR3 length equals 11 residues. Germline CDR1 SQVTM, CDR2 ANQGSEA. Trimming took 4 bases from V and 5 from J, leaving 8 bases between them. The CDR3 protein is CSVARAETQYF. As DNA, the CDR3 is TGCAGCGTTGCCAGGGCGGAGACCCAGTACTTC.

The chain recombines TRBV20-1 with TRBJ2-2, with a possible D match to TRBD1 (5 bases). CDR3 length: 11 amino acids. Trimming removed 6 bases from V and 5 bases from J, with 7 bases in between. Germline V gene lookup returns CDR1 DFQATT and CDR2 SNEGSKA (reference sequence). CDR3 nucleotides: TGCAGTGCCTACAGGACCGGGGAGCTGTTTTTT. Amino acid sequence: CSAYRTGELFF.

The chain employs TRBV6-4 and TRBJ1-2; D is unresolved. Germline V CDR1 and CDR2: MRHNA, SNTAGT. Trimming stripped 0 bases from V and 5 bases from J, with 4 bases between. The CDR3 contains 12 residues. The DNA for the CDR3 is TGTGCCAGCAGTGACTCACATTATGGCTACACCTTC. It is translated as CASSDSHYGYTF.

The rearrangement uses TRBV30 and TRBJ1-1, with 7 nucleotides matching TRBD1. In germline, CDR1 is GTSNPN, CDR2 SVGIG (reference sequence). The CDR3 runs to 15 residues. Trimming cost V 8 bases and J 0 bases; bases outside gene matches: 12. CDR3 in amino acids: CAGIGYRGLNTEAFF. In nucleotides, the CDR3 is TGTGCCGGGATTGGGTACAGGGGTCTGAACACTGAAGCTTTCTTT.

This rearrangement joins TRBV13 to TRBJ2-3; D gene ambiguous. The V end lost 1 base, the J end lost 5 bases, and 13 bases lay between the germline ends. The germline gives CDR1 PRHDT, CDR2 FYEKMQ (reference sequence). The CDR3 is 15 amino acids. The CDR3 protein is CASSLDSSSIDTQYF. In DNA form, the CDR3 reads TGTGCCAGCAGCTTAGATTCTAGTTCAATAGATACGCAGTATTTT.

J is TRBJ1-2 and V is TRBV19, with a tentative D call TRBD1 (5 bases). V was cut by 7 bases and J by 3 bases, with 12 bases left in between. The germline V gene encodes CDR1 LNHDA and CDR2 SQIVND (reference sequence). The CDR3 loop spans 13 amino acids. CDR3 loop: CASTPPGYYGYTF. CDR3 DNA sequence: TGTGCCAGTACTCCCCCAGGGTACTATGGCTACACCTTC.

The chain is built from TRBV2 and TRBJ1-5; no clear D. In germline, CDR1 is SNHLY, CDR2 FYNNEI. The CDR3 extends over 15 amino acids. With 2 bases removed from V and 0 bases from J, the gap between germline ends came to 8 bases. CDR3 sequence: CASSEQQISNQPQHF. The CDR3 nucleotides are TGTGCCAGCAGTGAACAACAGATTAGCAATCAGCCCCAGCATTTT.

The chain carries TRBV7-3 and TRBJ2-2; the D gene is possibly TRBD2 (6 bases). Trimming pared 5 bases from V and 7 bases from J, leaving 11 bases between. There are 13 residues in the CDR3. Germline assignment: CDR1 SGHTA and CDR2 FQGTGA. The CDR3 nucleotides are TGTGCCAGCAGCAGGGACTCGGGCGGGGAGCTGTTTTTT. Protein product: CASSRDSGGELFF. Using reference TRBV7-3 and TRBJ2-2 for the parts outside the CDR3, the full variable domain is GAGVSQTPSNKVTEKGKYVELRCDPISGHTALYWYRQSLGQGPEFLIYFQGTGAADDSGLPNDRFFAVRPEGSVSTLKIQRTERGDSAVYLCASSRDSGGELFFGEGSRLTVL.

The chain recombines TRBV6-5 with TRBJ2-2; TRBD1 is a possible D gene (6 bases). V was pared by 10 bases and J by 0 bases, with 9 bases between. CDR1 is MNHEY, CDR2 SVGAGI, per germline. This CDR3 comprises 13 residues. In nucleotides, the CDR3 is TGTGCCACTCGGACAGCGAACACCGGGGAGCTGTTTTTT. The encoded protein is CATRTANTGELFF.

The chain uses TRBV6-1 and TRBJ2-3; 10 nucleotides line up with TRBD2. V shed 6 bases, J shed 2 bases, and the junction held 5 bases outside the gene matches. In germline, CDR1 is MNHNS, CDR2 SASEGT. This CDR3 comprises 15 residues. The CDR3 DNA sequence: TGTGCCAGCAGGCTAGCGGGGGCCTTCACAGATACGCAGTATTTT. Protein: CASRLAGAFTDTQYF.

The rearrangement uses TRBV6-5 and TRBJ1-5; maybe TRBD1 (6 bases). V was pared by 0 bases and J by 1 base, with 7 bases between. In germline, CDR1 is MNHEY, CDR2 SVGAGI. The CDR3 length is 15 residues. This CDR3 is CASSYSDRSNQPQHF. The CDR3 DNA reads TGTGCCAGCAGTTACTCCGACAGGAGCAATCAGCCCCAGCATTTT.

The chain joins TRBV11-2 to TRBJ2-1; 11 nucleotides align to TRBD2. The ends lost 5 bases at V and 9 bases at J; junction bases unmatched: 3. In germline, CDR1 is SGHAT, CDR2 FQNNGV. CDR3 length equals 13 residues. CDR3 region: CASSRGTSGEQFF. The CDR3 DNA sequence: TGTGCCAGCAGCCGCGGGACTAGCGGTGAGCAGTTCTTC.

V gene TRBV2 combines with J gene TRBJ1-2; TRBD1 might be the D (6 bases). Germline CDR1 SNHLY, CDR2 FYNNEI. The CDR3 has 15 amino acids. Trimming took 2 bases from V and 5 from J, leaving 15 bases between them. CDR3 in amino acids: CASSETNRVGYGYTF. The CDR3 DNA follows: TGTGCCAGCAGTGAAACCAACAGGGTGGGGTATGGCTACACCTTC.

This clone has just one count. V usage is TRBV9 and J usage is TRBJ2-5; 12 bases align to TRBD1. Trimming took 3 bases from V and 4 from J; bases not matched to a gene: 7. The CDR3 has 16 amino acids. CDR1 SGDLS and CDR2 YYNGEE come from the germline V gene. CDR3 bases: TGTGCCAGCAGCGAGACCGGGACAGGGGGCTTAGAGACCCAGTACTTC. Amino acid sequence: CASSETGTGGLETQYF.

The chain combines TRBV18 with TRBJ2-7, with TRBD1 matching over 8 bases. This CDR3 is built from 15 residues. V gave up 4 bases and J gave up 0 bases; unmatched junction bases: 5. Germline CDR1 reads KGHSH; CDR2 reads LQKENI. The CDR3 bases are TGTGCCAGCTCACTGGACAGGGCCCTCTCCTACGAGCAGTACTTC. Encoded protein: CASSLDRALSYEQYF.

The chain's CDR3 is CASSLTGSYEQYF. In nucleotides, the CDR3 is TGTGCCAGCAGCTTGACAGGGTCCTACGAGCAGTACTTC. The chain is built from TRBV5-4 and TRBJ2-7; TRBD1 is a possible D gene (6 bases). The V end lost 1 base, the J end lost 1 base, and 6 bases lay between the germline ends. CDR3 length equals 13 residues. CDR1 and CDR2 from the germline V gene are SGHNT and YYREEE (reference sequence).

The rearrangement uses TRBV6-5 and TRBJ2-7, with D uncertain. CDR3 length: 10 amino acids. The V end lost 10 bases, the J end lost 0 bases, and 4 bases lay between the germline ends. Per germline, CDR1 MNHEY and CDR2 SVGAGI. The CDR3: CATGSYEQYF. The CDR3 nucleotides read TGTGCCACCGGCTCCTACGAGCAGTACTTC.